In this sample, the clone carrying this TCR beta chain turned up a few times. Antigen unknown. Unique molecular identifiers were incorporated into the prepared TCRbeta library. TCRdb re-called the PCR reads with MiXCR, one entry per CDR3 protein. The sample yields around 140,000 distinct CDR3 sequences, around 8.8% seen once. The sample originates from a study of T-cell reconstitution after alpha-beta-depleted transplantation in children. The CDR3 runs 14 residues. The V gene lost 2 bases and the J gene lost 3 bases, with 11 bases spanning the gap. Germline V gene sequence: CDR1 LNHDA, CDR2 SQIVND (reference sequence). Regarding the study as a whole: It was reported that alpha-beta T cells came from several hundred expanded graft clones (about two months after transplant).

The receptor's source is a female patient younger than 10 who had a stem cell transplant for congenital amegakaryocytic thrombocytopenia, so the T cells may come from the graft donor. The rearrangement uses TRBV19 and TRBJ2-7, with D uncertain. Source: PBMCs, mostly from graft donor cells, taken 180 days after TCRalphabeta/CD19-depleted stem cell transplant. CDR3 loop: CASSISQRSYEQYF. Written as DNA, the CDR3 is TGTGCCAGTAGTATATCACAGCGCAGCTACGAGCAGTACTTC.